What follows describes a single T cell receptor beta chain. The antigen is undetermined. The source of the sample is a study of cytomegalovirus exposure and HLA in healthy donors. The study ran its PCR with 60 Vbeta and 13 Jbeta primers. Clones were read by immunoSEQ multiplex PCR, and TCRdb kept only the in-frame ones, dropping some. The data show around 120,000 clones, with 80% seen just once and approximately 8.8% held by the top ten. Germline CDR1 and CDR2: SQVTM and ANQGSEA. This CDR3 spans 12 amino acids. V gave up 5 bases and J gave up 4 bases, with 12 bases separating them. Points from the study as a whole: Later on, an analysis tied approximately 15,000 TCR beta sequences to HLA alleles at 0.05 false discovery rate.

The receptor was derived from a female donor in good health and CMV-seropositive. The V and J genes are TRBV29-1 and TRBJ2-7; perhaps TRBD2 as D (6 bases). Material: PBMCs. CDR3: CSVNVGGYEQYF. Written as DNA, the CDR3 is TGCAGCGTTAACGTCGGGGGTTACGAGCAGTACTTC.